The rows below give T cell receptor beta chains drawn from one sample of a study of blood T cells in healthy people across ages. TCRdb re-called the 5' RACE reads through MiXCR, storing one row per CDR3 protein. This sample has some 750,000 distinct CDR3 sequences, with 22% found just once. The sample was blood. The receptor source for this set is a man between 65 and 80 years old in good health. Both conserved end residues are part of each CDR3. D genes are given only for firm matches. Part of the rows lack a size; the others show once, few, many or a class for expanded clones.

CDR3 protein,CDR3 DNA,V gene,D gene,clone size,J gene
CASSSLGLTDTQYF,TGTGCCAGCAGCTCACTGGGCCTCACAGATACGCAGTATTTT,TRBV7-3,-,few,TRBJ2-3
CASVATPLHTQYF,TGTGCCAGCGTCGCTACCCCTCTTCATACGCAGTATTTT,TRBV2,-,few,TRBJ2-3
CASSSKRGNQETQYF,TGTGCCAGCAGTTCAAAGCGGGGGAACCAAGAGACCCAGTACTTC,TRBV6-6,TRBD2,-,TRBJ2-5
CASSLAGTEFINEQFF,TGCGCCAGCAGCTTGGCCGGGACAGAATTCATAAATGAGCAGTTCTTC,TRBV5-1,TRBD1,-,TRBJ2-1
CASSPTGDTLHF,TGTGCCAGCAGCCCAACCGGTGACACCCTCCACTTT,TRBV7-9,-,-,TRBJ1-6
CASSWGGGDQPQHF,TGCGCCAGCAGCTGGGGGGGGGGCGATCAGCCCCAGCATTTT,TRBV5-1,-,-,TRBJ1-5
CASSLVASGDYEQYF,TGCGCCAGCAGCTTGGTCGCGTCGGGAGACTACGAGCAGTACTTC,TRBV5-1,-,few,TRBJ2-7
CSGSEGNTEAFF,TGCAGCGGTTCGGAAGGGAACACTGAAGCTTTCTTT,TRBV29-1,-,-,TRBJ1-1
CASSLQGDETQYF,TGTGCCAGCAGCCTTCAGGGTGATGAGACCCAGTACTTC,TRBV5-5,-,-,TRBJ2-5
CASSYLGAPGSYNEQFF,TGTGCCAGCAGTTACCTAGGCGCCCCGGGATCCTACAATGAGCAGTTCTTC,TRBV6-5,-,-,TRBJ2-1
CSAIGGEQFF,TGCAGTGCTATCGGTGGGGAGCAGTTCTTC,TRBV20-1,-,-,TRBJ2-1
CASSSPSPGQGNIQYF,TGTGCCAGCAGTTCCCCCTCTCCGGGACAGGGAAACATTCAGTACTTC,TRBV27,TRBD1,-,TRBJ2-4
CASSQVGTGGEKLFF,TGCGCCAGCAGCCAAGTAGGGACAGGTGGGGAAAAACTGTTTTTT,TRBV4-3,TRBD1,-,TRBJ1-4
CASSLATGGHGYTF,TGCGCCAGCAGCTTGGCCACGGGGGGCCATGGCTACACCTTC,TRBV5-1,-,-,TRBJ1-2
CASSQVAAGNTIYF,TGTGCCAGCAGCCAAGTCGCTGCTGGAAACACCATATATTTT,TRBV3-1,-,-,TRBJ1-3
CASSMSQGYGYTF,TGTGCCAGTAGTATGAGTCAGGGGTATGGCTACACCTTC,TRBV19,-,-,TRBJ1-2
CASSPLDGYEQYF,TGCGCCAGCAGCCCCCTTGATGGATACGAGCAGTACTTC,TRBV5-1,-,-,TRBJ2-7
CASSSETGSWETQYF,TGTGCCAGCAGCTCGGAGACAGGGTCGTGGGAGACCCAGTACTTC,TRBV11-2,TRBD1,-,TRBJ2-5
CASSLVSRAPDTQYF,TGCGCCAGCAGCTTGGTTTCCAGGGCGCCAGATACGCAGTATTTT,TRBV5-1,-,-,TRBJ2-3
CSVVGQNSYEQYF,TGCAGCGTTGTCGGACAGAATTCCTACGAGCAGTACTTC,TRBV29-1,-,few,TRBJ2-7
CASSLQSVADEQYF,TGTGCCAGCAGCCTCCAGTCCGTAGCGGACGAGCAGTACTTC,TRBV11-2,-,-,TRBJ2-7
CSVGGGADSYNEQFF,TGCAGCGTTGGGGGGGGAGCAGACTCCTACAATGAGCAGTTCTTC,TRBV29-1,TRBD2,few,TRBJ2-1
CASSYEAGGNTEAFF,TGTGCCAGCAGTTACGAGGCAGGGGGCAATACTGAAGCTTTCTTT,TRBV6-6,TRBD1,-,TRBJ1-1
CASSFSSGGAVGQYF,TGTGCCAGCAGCTTTTCTAGCGGGGGGGCCGTAGGGCAGTACTTC,TRBV7-8,TRBD2,few,TRBJ2-5
CASSFSSGTGFNQPQHF,TGTGCCAGCAGCTTCAGCAGCGGGACAGGGTTCAATCAGCCCCAGCATTTT,TRBV11-2,TRBD1,few,TRBJ1-5
CASSTRYLFEQYF,TGTGCCAGCAGTACCCGCTACCTGTTCGAGCAGTACTTC,TRBV6-5,-,few,TRBJ2-7
CASSSPTQLAGLNTGELFF,TGTGCCAGCAGTTCCCCCACTCAATTAGCGGGGCTGAACACCGGGGAGCTGTTTTTT,TRBV12-3/TRBV12-4,TRBD2,few,TRBJ2-2
CASTSGFGTDTQYF,TGCGCCAGCACGTCGGGATTCGGCACAGATACGCAGTATTTT,TRBV5-1,-,-,TRBJ2-3
CASSIVGLRGNTEAFF,TGTGCCAGCAGCATAGTTGGGCTACGGGGGAACACTGAAGCTTTCTTT,TRBV7-2,-,-,TRBJ1-1
CASSLVIAGPADTQSF,TGTGCCAGCAGCTTAGTTATTGCGGGGCCCGCAGATACGCAGTCTTTT,TRBV7-9,-,-,TRBJ2-3
CASSPPSGGENIQYF,TGCGCCAGCAGCCCCCCCAGCGGGGGGGAAAACATTCAGTACTTC,TRBV5-1,TRBD2,few,TRBJ2-4
CASSLRDQGPSEAFF,TGCGCCAGCAGCTTGCGGGACCAGGGGCCCTCTGAAGCTTTCTTT,TRBV5-1,-,few,TRBJ1-1
CASSYSGALTDTQYF,TGTGCCAGCAGTTACTCGGGGGCACTCACAGATACGCAGTATTTT,TRBV6-5,-,-,TRBJ2-3
CSAEGLAGGAYEQYF,TGCAGTGCGGAGGGCCTAGCGGGGGGCGCCTACGAGCAGTACTTC,TRBV20-1,TRBD2,-,TRBJ2-7
CASSFDSGRTDTQYF,TGCGCCAGCAGCTTTGATAGCGGACGCACAGATACGCAGTATTTT,TRBV5-1,-,-,TRBJ2-3
CASIPGQVLWYTF,TGTGCCAGCATTCCAGGACAGGTCCTATGGTACACCTTC,TRBV12-3/TRBV12-4,TRBD1,-,TRBJ1-2
CASSTIRAGNTIYF,TGTGCCAGCAGCACGATTCGGGCTGGAAACACCATATATTTT,TRBV6-5,-,-,TRBJ1-3
CASSVDGSQPQHF,TGTGCCAGCAGCGTGGACGGGTCTCAGCCCCAGCATTTT,TRBV9,-,-,TRBJ1-5
CASSGRSGANVLTF,TGTGCCAGCAGTGGACGCTCTGGGGCCAACGTCCTGACTTTC,TRBV12-3/TRBV12-4,-,-,TRBJ2-6
CASSSGLAGLTDTQYF,TGTGCCAGCAGCTCGGGACTAGCGGGACTCACAGATACGCAGTATTTT,TRBV7-9,TRBD2,-,TRBJ2-3
CSVEEPVWGGGGEAGDQYF,TGCAGCGTTGAAGAGCCCGTGTGGGGGGGCGGGGGTGAAGCGGGTGATCAGTATTTT,TRBV29-1,-,-,TRBJ2-3
CSAKIPGVDGYTF,TGCAGTGCTAAGATCCCAGGGGTTGATGGCTACACCTTC,TRBV20-1,-,many,TRBJ1-2
CASSSHRTGTGTDTQYF,TGCGCCAGCAGCTCCCACAGGACAGGGACGGGCACAGATACGCAGTATTTT,TRBV5-1,TRBD1,few,TRBJ2-3